The rows below give T cell receptor beta chains drawn from one sample of a study of CD8 T cells in Susac syndrome. MiXCR, applied by TCRdb to the immunoSEQ multiplex PCR reads, yields one record per CDR3 protein. The repertoire holds 170,000 or so distinct CDR3 sequences, with 95% to 96% as singletons. The specimen was CD4+ T cells from PBMCs. The receptors shown here come from a human donor with Susac syndrome. Both conserved end residues are part of each CDR3.

j_gene: TRBJ1-6
v_gene: TRBV27
CDR3aa: CASSPQQGTSPLHF

j_gene: TRBJ2-2
v_gene: TRBV7-9
CDR3aa: CASSLDRELFF

j_gene: TRBJ2-5
v_gene: TRBV30
CDR3aa: CAWRLGREREETQYF

j_gene: TRBJ2-5
v_gene: TRBV5-1
CDR3aa: CASSLLGSQETQYF

j_gene: TRBJ2-1
v_gene: TRBV29-1
CDR3aa: CSVEWTGFGEQFF

j_gene: TRBJ2-4
v_gene: TRBV18
CDR3aa: CASSPGTSGVSIQYF

j_gene: TRBJ1-5
v_gene: TRBV7-9
CDR3aa: CASSRGGNFQPQHF

j_gene: TRBJ2-7
v_gene: TRBV20-1
CDR3aa: CSARGNPVTYEQYF

j_gene: TRBJ2-7
v_gene: TRBV19
CDR3aa: CASSPPQAGSYEQYF

j_gene: TRBJ2-2
v_gene: TRBV7-3
CDR3aa: CASGEFSGELFF

j_gene: TRBJ2-3
v_gene: TRBV9
CDR3aa: CASSVGGVDLRATQYF

j_gene: TRBJ1-5
v_gene: TRBV29-1
CDR3aa: CSVGHSDQPQHF

j_gene: TRBJ1-2
v_gene: TRBV6-2/TRBV6-3
CDR3aa: CASSSGGAKANYGYTF

j_gene: TRBJ1-1
v_gene: TRBV29-1
CDR3aa: CSFLGPSNEAFF

j_gene: TRBJ2-1
v_gene: TRBV5-1
CDR3aa: CASSPLAGSYNEQFF